This T cell receptor (beta chain) was obtained from a study of blood T cells in healthy people across ages. The study, taken as a whole, reports: Roughly linear age-related decline in beta diversity appeared, significant by age around 38.

The draw of peripheral blood yielded roughly 9.4 milliliters from each donor. Then a second PCR, running roughly 7 to 11 cycles, was carried out with a sample-barcoded 5' primer and a J-beta primer mix. Every sample returned 3 million or more CDR3-containing paired-end reads. Using its own MiXCR run on the 5' RACE reads, TCRdb lists one record per CDR3 protein. The data show 1.6 million or so distinct CDR3 sequences, about 35% seen once. In the case of this clonotype: Its antigen is undetermined.

The CDR3 runs to 13 residues. Germline CDR1 reads MNHEY; CDR2 reads SVGEGT. The source of this sequence is a woman aged 25 to 39 in good health. The chain has TRBV6-2 or TRBV6-3 and TRBJ2-7; D unclear. The last part of the DNA fits TRBJ2-5 better; the J call may be wrong. Specimen: blood. The CDR3 sequence is CASSCPPVETQYF. CDR3 DNA sequence: TGTGCCAGCAGCTGCCCTCCTGTAGAGACCCAGTACTTC.